This TCR beta chain is drawn from a study of blood T cell repertoires in COVID-19. Study-wide context: Italy, Spain and the United States were the sources of the convalescent and acute COVID-19 samples. PBMCs, B-cell-depleted T cells, or T cells were the source of the cDNA or gDNA that made up the material.

This CDR3 region has 17 residues. The V end was cut by 2 bases, the J end by 4 bases, with 21 bases between. The V gene's germline CDR1 is SGHVS and CDR2 FQNEAQ. Per the original data handling: Reference gene primers were amplified, and this amplification served to estimate nucleated cell counts. The protocol was immunoSEQ multiplex PCR, while the TCRdb copy is restricted to in-frame clones and leaves out a portion. The V and J calls and the clone size are those of that table, but D and trimming were determined from the DNA. The sample lists roughly 90,000 clones; 89% were seen once. The gene calls are TRBV7-8 and TRBJ2-7; TRBD1 is a possible D gene (6 bases). The sequencing sample was made of peripheral blood. This TCR derives from a woman older than 75 with active COVID-19. CDR3 DNA: TGTGCCAGCAGCTTAACGGTGTATAGGACAGCGGTATACGAGCAGTACTTC. It is translated as CASSLTVYRTAVYEQYF. The full variable domain, rest sourced from reference TRBV7-8 and TRBJ2-7, is GAGVSQSPRYKVAKRGQDVALRCDPISGHVSLFWYQQALGQGPEFLTYFQNEAQLDKSGLPSDRFFAERPEGSVSTLKIQRTQQEDSAVYLCASSLTVYRTAVYEQYFGPGTRLTVT.